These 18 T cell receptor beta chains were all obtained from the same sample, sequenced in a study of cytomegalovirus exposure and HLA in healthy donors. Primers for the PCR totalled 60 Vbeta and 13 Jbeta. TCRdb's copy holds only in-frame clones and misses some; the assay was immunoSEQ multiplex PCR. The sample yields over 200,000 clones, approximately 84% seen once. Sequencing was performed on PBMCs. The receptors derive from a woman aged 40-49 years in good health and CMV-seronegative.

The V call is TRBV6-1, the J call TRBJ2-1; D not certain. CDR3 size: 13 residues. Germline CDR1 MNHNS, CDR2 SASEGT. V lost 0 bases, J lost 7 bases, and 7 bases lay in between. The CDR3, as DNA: TGTGCCAGCAGTGAAGCTTACATTAATGAGCAGTTCTTC. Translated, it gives CASSEAYINEQFF.

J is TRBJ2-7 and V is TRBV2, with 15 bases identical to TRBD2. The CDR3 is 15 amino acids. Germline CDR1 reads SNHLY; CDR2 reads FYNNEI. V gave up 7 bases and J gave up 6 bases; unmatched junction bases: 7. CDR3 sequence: CASKGLAGGHSEQYF. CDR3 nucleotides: TGTGCCAGCAAAGGACTAGCGGGGGGGCATAGCGAGCAGTACTTC.

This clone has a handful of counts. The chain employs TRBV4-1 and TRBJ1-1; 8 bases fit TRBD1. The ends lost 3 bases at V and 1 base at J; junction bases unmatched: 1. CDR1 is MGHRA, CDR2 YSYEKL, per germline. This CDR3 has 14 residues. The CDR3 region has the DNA TGCGCCAGCAGCCACACAGGGGGGAACACTGAAGCTTTCTTT. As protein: CASSHTGGNTEAFF.

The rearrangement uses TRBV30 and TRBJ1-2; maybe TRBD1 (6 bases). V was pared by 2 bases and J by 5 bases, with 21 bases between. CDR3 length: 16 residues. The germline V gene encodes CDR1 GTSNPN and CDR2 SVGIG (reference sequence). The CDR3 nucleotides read TGTGCCTGGAGTCTGGACAGCCCCATTTTTGTTTATGGCTACACCTTC. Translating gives CAWSLDSPIFVYGYTF.

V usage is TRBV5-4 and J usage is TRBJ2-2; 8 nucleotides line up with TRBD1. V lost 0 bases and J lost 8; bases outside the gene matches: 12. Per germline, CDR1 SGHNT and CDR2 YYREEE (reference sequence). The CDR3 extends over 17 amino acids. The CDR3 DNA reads TGTGCCAGCAGCTTGGATGGGACAGGACGTTTTGGTGGGGAGCTGTTTTTT. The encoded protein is CASSLDGTGRFGGELFF.

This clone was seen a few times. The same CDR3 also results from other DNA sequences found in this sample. In DNA form, the CDR3 reads TGTGCCACCAGCAGAGACAGGGGGCGTGAGCAGTTCTTC. Protein sequence: CATSRDRGREQFF. This sequence joins TRBV15 and TRBJ2-1; 8 bases fit TRBD1. Germline CDR1 and CDR2: LNHNV and YYDKDF (reference sequence). Unmatched junction bases numbered 1, after V lost 0 bases and J lost 9 bases. The CDR3 has 13 residues.

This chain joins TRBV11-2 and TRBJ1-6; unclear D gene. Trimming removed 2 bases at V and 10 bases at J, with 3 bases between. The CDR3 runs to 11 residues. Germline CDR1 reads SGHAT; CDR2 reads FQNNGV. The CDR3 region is CASSLQSPLHF. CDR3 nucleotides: TGTGCCAGCAGCTTACAATCACCCCTCCACTTT.

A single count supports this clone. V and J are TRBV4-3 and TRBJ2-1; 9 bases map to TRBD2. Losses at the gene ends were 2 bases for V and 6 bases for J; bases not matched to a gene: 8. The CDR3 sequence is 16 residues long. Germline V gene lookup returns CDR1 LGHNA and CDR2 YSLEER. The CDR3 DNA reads TGCGCCAGCAGCCAATGGGGCGGGGGGGCGGTCAATGAGCAGTTCTTC. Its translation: CASSQWGGGAVNEQFF.

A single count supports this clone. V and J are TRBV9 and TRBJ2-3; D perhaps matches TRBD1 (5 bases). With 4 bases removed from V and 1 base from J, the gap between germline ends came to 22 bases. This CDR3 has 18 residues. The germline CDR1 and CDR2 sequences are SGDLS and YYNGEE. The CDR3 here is CASSPTGVRGFGTDTQYF. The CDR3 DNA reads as TGTGCCAGCAGCCCCACAGGAGTGCGTGGGTTCGGCACAGATACGCAGTATTTT.

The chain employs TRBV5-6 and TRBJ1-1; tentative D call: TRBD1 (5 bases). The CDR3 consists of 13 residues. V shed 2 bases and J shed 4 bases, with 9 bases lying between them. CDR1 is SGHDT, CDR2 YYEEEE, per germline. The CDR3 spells CASSFLDSTEAFF. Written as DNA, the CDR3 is TGTGCCAGCAGCTTCCTAGACAGCACTGAAGCTTTCTTT.

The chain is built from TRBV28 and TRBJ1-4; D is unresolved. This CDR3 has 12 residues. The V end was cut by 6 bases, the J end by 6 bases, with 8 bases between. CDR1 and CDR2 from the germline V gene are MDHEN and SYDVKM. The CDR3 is CASSPAHEKLFF. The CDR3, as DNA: TGTGCCAGCAGCCCCGCGCATGAAAAACTGTTTTTT.

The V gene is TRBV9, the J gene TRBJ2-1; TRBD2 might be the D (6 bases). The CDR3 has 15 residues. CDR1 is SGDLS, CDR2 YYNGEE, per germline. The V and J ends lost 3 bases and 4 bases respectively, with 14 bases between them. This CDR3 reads CASSERRGGYNEQFF. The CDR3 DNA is TGTGCCAGCAGCGAGCGGAGGGGTGGTTACAATGAGCAGTTCTTC.

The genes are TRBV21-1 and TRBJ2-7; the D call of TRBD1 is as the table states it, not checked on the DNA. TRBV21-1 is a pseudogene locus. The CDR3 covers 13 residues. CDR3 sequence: CASSRDRGYEQYF. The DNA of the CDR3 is TGTGCCAGCAGCAGGGACAGGGGCTACGAGCAGTACTTC.

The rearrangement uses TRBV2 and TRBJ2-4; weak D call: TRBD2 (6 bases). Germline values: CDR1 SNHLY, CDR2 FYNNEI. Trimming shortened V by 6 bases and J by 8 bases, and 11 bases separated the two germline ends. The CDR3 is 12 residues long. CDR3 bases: TGTGCCAGCAGGGGGGACTGGGACATTCAGTACTTC. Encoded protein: CASRGDWDIQYF. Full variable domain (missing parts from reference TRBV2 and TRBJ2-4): EPEVTQTPSHQVTQMGQEVILRCVPISNHLYFYWYRQILGQKVEFLVSFYNNEISEKSEIFDDQFSVERPDGSNFTLKIRSTKLEDSAMYFCASRGDWDIQYFGAGTRLSVL.

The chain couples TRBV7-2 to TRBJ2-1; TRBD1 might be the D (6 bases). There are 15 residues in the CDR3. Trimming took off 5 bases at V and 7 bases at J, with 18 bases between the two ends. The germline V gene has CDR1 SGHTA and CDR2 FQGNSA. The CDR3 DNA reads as TGTGCCAGCAGCCTTCCCGACAGGAGGTGGAATGAGCAGTTCTTC. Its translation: CASSLPDRRWNEQFF.

CDR3 in amino acids: CASSGGQNTGELFF. The CDR3 nucleotides are TGTGCCAGCTCAGGGGGACAGAACACCGGGGAGCTGTTTTTT. The chain combines TRBV18 with TRBJ2-2, with TRBD1 as a possible D gene (6 bases). Germline V lookup: CDR1 KGHSH, CDR2 LQKENI. The CDR3 loop spans 14 amino acids. V shed 5 bases and J shed 1 base, with 8 bases lying between them.

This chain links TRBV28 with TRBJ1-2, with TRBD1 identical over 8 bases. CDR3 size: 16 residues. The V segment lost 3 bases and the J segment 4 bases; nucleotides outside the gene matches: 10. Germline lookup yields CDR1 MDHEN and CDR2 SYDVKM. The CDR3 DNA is TGTGCCAGCAGTTTCCCCGGGACAGGAAACAGCTATGGCTACACCTTC. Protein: CASSFPGTGNSYGYTF.

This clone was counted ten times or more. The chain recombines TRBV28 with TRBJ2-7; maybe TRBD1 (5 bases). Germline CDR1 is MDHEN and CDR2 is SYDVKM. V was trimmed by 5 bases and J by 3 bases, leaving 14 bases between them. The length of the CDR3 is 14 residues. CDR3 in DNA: TGTGCCAGCAGTCCCCTAGGGGCCCTCTACGAGCAGTACTTC. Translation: CASSPLGALYEQYF.